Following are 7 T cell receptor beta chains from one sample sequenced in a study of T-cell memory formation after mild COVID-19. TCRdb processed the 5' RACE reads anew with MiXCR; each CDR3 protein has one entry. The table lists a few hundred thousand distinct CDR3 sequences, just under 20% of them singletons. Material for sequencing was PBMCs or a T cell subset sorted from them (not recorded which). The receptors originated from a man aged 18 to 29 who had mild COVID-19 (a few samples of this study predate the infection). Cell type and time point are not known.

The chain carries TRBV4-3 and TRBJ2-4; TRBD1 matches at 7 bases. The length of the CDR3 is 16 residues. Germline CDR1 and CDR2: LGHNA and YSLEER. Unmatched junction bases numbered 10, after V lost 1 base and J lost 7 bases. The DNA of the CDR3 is TGCGCCAGCAGCCAAGGGTCTGAGGGGGCGGTGAACATTCAGTACTTC. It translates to CASSQGSEGAVNIQYF.

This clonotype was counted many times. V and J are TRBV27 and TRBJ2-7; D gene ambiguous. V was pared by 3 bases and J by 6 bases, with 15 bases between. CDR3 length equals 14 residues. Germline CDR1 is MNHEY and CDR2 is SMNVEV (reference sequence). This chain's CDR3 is CASSLVGNHPEQYV. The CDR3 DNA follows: TGTGCCAGCAGTTTGGTAGGGAACCATCCCGAGCAGTACGTC.

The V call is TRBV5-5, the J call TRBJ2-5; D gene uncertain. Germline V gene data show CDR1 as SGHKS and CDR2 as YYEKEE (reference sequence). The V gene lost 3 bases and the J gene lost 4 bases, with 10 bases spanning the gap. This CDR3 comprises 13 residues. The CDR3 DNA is TGTGCCAGCAGCTATCCCCTGTCAGAGACCCAGTACTTC. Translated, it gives CASSYPLSETQYF. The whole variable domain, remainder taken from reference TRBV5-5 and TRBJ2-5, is DAGVTQSPTHLIKTRGQQVTLRCSPISGHKSVSWYQQVLGQGPQFIFQYYEKEERGRGNFPDRFSARQFPNYSSELNVNALLLGDSALYLCASSYPLSETQYFGPGTRLLVL.

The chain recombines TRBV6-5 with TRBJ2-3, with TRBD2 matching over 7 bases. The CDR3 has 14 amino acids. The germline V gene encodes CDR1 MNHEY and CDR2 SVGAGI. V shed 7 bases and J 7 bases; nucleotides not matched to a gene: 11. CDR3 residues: CASKAGPTYNTQYF. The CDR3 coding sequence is TGTGCCAGCAAAGCGGGGCCGACCTATAATACGCAGTATTTT.

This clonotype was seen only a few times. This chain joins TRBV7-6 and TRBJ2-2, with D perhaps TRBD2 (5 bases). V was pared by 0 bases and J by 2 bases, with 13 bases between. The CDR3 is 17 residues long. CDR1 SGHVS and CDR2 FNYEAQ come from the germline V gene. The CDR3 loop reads CASSLAAGEANTGELFF. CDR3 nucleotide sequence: TGTGCCAGCAGCTTAGCCGCGGGTGAAGCTAACACCGGGGAGCTGTTTTTT.

CDR3 residues: CASSVPSGGSDTQYF. CDR3 nucleotide sequence: TGCGCCAGCAGCGTACCTAGCGGGGGTTCGGATACGCAGTATTTT. V is TRBV5-1 and J is TRBJ2-3, with 10 bases fitting TRBD2. V lost 4 bases to trimming and J lost 6 bases; unmatched junction nucleotides: 8. Germline assignment: CDR1 SGHRS and CDR2 YFSETQ. CDR3 length equals 15 residues.

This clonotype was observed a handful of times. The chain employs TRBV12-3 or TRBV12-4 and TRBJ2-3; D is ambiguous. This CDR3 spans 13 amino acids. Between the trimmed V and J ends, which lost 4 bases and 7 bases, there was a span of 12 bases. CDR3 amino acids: CASSWPKGNTQYF. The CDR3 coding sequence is TGTGCCAGCAGTTGGCCAAAAGGGAATACGCAGTATTTT.